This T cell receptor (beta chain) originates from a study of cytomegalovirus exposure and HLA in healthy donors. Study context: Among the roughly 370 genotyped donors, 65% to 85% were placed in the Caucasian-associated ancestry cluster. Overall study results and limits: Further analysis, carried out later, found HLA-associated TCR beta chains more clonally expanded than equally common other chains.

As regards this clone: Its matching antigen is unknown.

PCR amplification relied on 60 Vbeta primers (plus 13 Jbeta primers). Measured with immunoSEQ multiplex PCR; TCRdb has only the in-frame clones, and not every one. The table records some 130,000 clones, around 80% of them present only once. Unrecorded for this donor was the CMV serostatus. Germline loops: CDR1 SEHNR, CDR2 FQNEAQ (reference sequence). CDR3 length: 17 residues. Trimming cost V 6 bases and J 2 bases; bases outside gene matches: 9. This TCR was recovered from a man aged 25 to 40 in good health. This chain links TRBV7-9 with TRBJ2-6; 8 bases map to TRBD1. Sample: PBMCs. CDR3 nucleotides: TGTGCCAGCAGGGTCGACCACAGGGGGACTGGGGCCAACGTCCTGACTTTC. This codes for CASRVDHRGTGANVLTF.